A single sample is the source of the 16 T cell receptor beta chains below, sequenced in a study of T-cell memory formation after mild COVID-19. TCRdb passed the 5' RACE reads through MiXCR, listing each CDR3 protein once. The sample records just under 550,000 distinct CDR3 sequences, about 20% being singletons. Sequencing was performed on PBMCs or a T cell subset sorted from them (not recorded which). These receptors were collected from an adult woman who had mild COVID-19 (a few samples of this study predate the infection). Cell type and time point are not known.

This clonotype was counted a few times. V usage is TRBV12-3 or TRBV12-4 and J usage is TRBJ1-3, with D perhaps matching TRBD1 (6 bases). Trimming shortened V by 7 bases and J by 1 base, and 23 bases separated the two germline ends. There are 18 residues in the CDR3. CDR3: CASIPDPTGFWSGNTIYF. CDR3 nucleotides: TGTGCCAGCATCCCCGACCCAACAGGGTTTTGGTCTGGAAACACCATATATTTT.

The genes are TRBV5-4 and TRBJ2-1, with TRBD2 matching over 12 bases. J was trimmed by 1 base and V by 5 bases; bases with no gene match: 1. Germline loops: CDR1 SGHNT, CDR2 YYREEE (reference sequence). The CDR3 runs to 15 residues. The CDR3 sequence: CASRLAGGSYNEQFF. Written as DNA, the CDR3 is TGTGCCAGCAGACTAGCGGGGGGATCCTACAATGAGCAGTTCTTC.

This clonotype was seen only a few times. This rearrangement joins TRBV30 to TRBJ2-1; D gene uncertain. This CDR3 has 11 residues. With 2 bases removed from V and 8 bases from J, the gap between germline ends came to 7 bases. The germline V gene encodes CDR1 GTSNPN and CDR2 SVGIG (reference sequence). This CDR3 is CAWSPSYEQFF. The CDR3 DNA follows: TGTGCCTGGAGTCCCAGTTATGAGCAGTTCTTC.

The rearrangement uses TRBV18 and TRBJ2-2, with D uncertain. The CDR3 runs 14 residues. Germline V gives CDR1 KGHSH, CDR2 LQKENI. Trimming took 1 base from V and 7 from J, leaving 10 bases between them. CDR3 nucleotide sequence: TGTGCCAGCTCACCACAAAAGGGCGGCGGGGAGCTGTTTTTT. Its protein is CASSPQKGGGELFF.

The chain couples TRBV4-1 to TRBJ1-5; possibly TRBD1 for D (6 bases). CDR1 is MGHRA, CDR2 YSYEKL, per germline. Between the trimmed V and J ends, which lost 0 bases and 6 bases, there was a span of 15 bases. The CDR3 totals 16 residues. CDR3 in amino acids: CASSQEGGQVFQPQHF. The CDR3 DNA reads TGCGCCAGCAGCCAAGAAGGGGGGCAAGTTTTTCAGCCCCAGCATTTT.

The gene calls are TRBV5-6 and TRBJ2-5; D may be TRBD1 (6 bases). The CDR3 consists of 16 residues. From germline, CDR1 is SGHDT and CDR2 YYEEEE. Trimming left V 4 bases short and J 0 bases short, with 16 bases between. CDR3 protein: CASSAPYRDNQETQYF. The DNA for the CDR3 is TGTGCCAGCAGCGCGCCATATCGGGACAACCAAGAGACCCAGTACTTC.

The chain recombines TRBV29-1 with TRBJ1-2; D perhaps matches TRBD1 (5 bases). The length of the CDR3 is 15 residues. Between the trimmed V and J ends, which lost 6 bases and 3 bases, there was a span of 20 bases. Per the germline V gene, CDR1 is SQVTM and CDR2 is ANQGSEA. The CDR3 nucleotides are TGCAGCGTCACGGACCGCGGGGGAAGGGACTATGGCTACACCTTC. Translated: CSVTDRGGRDYGYTF.

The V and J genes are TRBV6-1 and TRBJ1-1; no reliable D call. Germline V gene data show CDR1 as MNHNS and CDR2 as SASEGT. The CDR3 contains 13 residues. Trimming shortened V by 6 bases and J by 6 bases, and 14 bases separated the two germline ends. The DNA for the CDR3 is TGTGCCAGCAGGGCGACGGTTGAGGCTGAAGCTTTCTTT. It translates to CASRATVEAEAFF.

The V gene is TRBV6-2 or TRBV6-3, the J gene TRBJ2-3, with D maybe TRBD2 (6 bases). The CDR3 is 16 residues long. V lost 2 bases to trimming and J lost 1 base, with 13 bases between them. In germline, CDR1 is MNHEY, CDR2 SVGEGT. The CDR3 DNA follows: TGTGCCAGCAGTTACCCGGGGGAGACGGGCACAGATACGCAGTATTTT. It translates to CASSYPGETGTDTQYF.

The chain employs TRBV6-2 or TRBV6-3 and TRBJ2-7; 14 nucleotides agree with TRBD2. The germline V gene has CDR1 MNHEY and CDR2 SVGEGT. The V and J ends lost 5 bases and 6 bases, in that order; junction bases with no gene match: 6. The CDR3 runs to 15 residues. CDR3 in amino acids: CASSRGLAGVGEQYF. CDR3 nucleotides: TGTGCCAGCAGTCGGGGACTAGCGGGAGTAGGCGAGCAGTACTTC.

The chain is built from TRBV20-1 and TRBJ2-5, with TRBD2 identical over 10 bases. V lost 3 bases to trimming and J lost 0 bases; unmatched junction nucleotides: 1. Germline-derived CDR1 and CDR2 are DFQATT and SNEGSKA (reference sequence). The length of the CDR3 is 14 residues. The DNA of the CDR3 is TGCAGTGCTAGGACTAGCGGGCACCAAGAGACCCAGTACTTC. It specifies CSARTSGHQETQYF.

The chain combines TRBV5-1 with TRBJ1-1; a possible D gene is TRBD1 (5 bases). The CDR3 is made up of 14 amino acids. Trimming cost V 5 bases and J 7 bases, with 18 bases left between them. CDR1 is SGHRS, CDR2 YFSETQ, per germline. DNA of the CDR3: TGCGCCAGCAGATACTGGACGGGGGGAAGTGAAGCTTTCTTT. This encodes CASRYWTGGSEAFF.

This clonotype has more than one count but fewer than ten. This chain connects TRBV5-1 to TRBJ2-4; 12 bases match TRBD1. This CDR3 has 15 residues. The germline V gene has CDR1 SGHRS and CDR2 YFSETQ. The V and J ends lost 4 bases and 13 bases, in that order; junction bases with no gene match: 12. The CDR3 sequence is CASSQGTGGADMQYF. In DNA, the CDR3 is TGCGCCAGCAGCCAAGGGACAGGGGGCGCGGATATGCAGTACTTC.

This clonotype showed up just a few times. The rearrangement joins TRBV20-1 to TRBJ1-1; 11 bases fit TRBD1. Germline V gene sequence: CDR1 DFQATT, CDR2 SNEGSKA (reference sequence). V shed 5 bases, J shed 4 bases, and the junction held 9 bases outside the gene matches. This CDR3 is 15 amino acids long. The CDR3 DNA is TGCAGTGCTCCGGGACAGGGGGACTGGGGCACTGAAGCTTTCTTT. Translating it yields CSAPGQGDWGTEAFF.

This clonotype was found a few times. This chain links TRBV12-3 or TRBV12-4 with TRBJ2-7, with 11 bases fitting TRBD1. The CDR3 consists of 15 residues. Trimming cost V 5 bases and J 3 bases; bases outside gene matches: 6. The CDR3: CASSRGTGGIYEQYF. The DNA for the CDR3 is TGTGCCAGCAGTAGGGGGACAGGGGGTATCTACGAGCAGTACTTC.

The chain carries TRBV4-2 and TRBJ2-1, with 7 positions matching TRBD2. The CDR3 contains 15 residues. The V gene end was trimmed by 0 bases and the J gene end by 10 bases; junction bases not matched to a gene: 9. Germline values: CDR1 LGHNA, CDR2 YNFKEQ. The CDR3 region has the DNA TGTGCCAGCAGCCAAGAACGGAGACTAGCTGGCGAGCAGTTCTTC. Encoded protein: CASSQERRLAGEQFF.